These 16 T cell receptor beta chains were sequenced from one sample in a study of T cells after yellow fever vaccination. TCRdb redid the calling of the 5' RACE reads with MiXCR, one entry per CDR3 protein. The table shows hundreds of thousands of distinct CDR3 sequences, with around a sixth occurring only once. The specimen comprised PBMCs, sampled before the yellow fever booster vaccination. These receptors all stem from a man aged 18 to 29 who received the YFV17D yellow fever vaccine.

This clonotype was observed a few times. The chain recombines TRBV6-6 with TRBJ2-7, with D maybe TRBD1 (5 bases). This CDR3 comprises 14 residues. CDR1 is MNHNY and CDR2 is SVGAGI in the germline V gene (reference sequence). V was pared by 8 bases and J by 5 bases, with 19 bases between. CDR3 sequence: CASSLGRTSHEQYV. CDR3 nucleotides: TGTGCCAGCTCCCTCGGTCGGACAAGCCACGAGCAGTACGTC.

The CDR3 loop is CSTGQRWETQYF. The CDR3 DNA is TGCAGTACGGGCCAAAGGTGGGAGACCCAGTACTTC. The chain joins TRBV20-1 to TRBJ2-5; D is unclear. The CDR3 extends over 12 amino acids. The germline V gene encodes CDR1 DFQATT and CDR2 SNEGSKA (reference sequence). V dropped 8 bases and J dropped 5 bases, with 15 bases sitting between them.

This clonotype was recorded a few times. The chain recombines TRBV20-1 with TRBJ2-1; no clear D gene. The V end lost 5 bases, the J end lost 9 bases, and 11 bases lay between the germline ends. The CDR3 consists of 11 residues. Germline CDR1 DFQATT, CDR2 SNEGSKA (reference sequence). The CDR3 spells CSAGLIGEQFF. DNA of the CDR3: TGCAGTGCTGGCCTTATCGGTGAGCAGTTCTTC.

This clonotype has just a few counts. The J gene is TRBJ1-6, the V gene TRBV10-3, with D maybe TRBD1 (6 bases). This CDR3 spans 15 amino acids. Germline values: CDR1 ENHRY, CDR2 SYGVKD. Trimming pared 4 bases from V and 6 bases from J, leaving 13 bases between. This CDR3 is CAISVGGGGNSPLHF. In DNA form, the CDR3 reads TGTGCCATCAGTGTAGGAGGGGGAGGTAATTCACCCCTCCACTTT.

The chain combines TRBV4-2 with TRBJ2-7; tentatively, D is TRBD1 (6 bases). This CDR3 contains 18 residues. CDR1 is LGHNA, CDR2 YNFKEQ, per germline. Trimming took 0 bases from V and 9 from J, leaving 27 bases between them. The CDR3 DNA reads TGTGCCAGCAGCCAAGATAGGGGAAGTGGGACAAAACTCAACGCGCAGTACGTC. Translation gives CASSQDRGSGTKLNAQYV.

The chain combines TRBV4-3 with TRBJ1-3; 7 bases match TRBD1. V dropped 5 bases and J dropped 7; count of bases not matched to a gene: 20. The germline CDR1 and CDR2 sequences are LGHNA and YSLEER. This CDR3 has 18 amino acids. Here the CDR3 reads CASSDHRGSGAPGNTIYF. In DNA form, the CDR3 reads TGCGCCAGCAGCGATCACAGGGGTTCAGGAGCCCCGGGGAACACCATATATTTT.

This clonotype was counted a few times. V gene TRBV7-6 combines with J gene TRBJ2-3, with 8 bases matching TRBD1. CDR3 size: 15 residues. V dropped 5 bases and J dropped 4; count of bases not matched to a gene: 8. Germline CDR1 SGHVS, CDR2 FNYEAQ. CDR3 DNA sequence: TGTGCCAGCAGCCCCAGGGGGCGCGGGGCAGATACGCAGTATTTT. This encodes CASSPRGRGADTQYF. The entire variable domain, with the rest obtained from reference TRBV7-6 and TRBJ2-3, is as follows: GAGVSQSPRYKVTKRGQDVALRCDPISGHVSLYWYRQALGQGPEFLTYFNYEAQQDKSGLPNDRFSAERPEGSISTLTIQRTEQRDSAMYRCASSPRGRGADTQYFGPGTRLTVL.

A few counts support this clonotype. Here the CDR3 DNA reads TGCAGTGCTAGTTCGAGCCAGAATTCCTACGAGCAGTACTTC. This encodes CSASSSQNSYEQYF. This rearrangement joins TRBV20-1 to TRBJ2-7; D not certain. Trimming shortened V by 3 bases and J by 1 base, and 13 bases separated the two germline ends. Germline V gene lookup returns CDR1 DFQATT and CDR2 SNEGSKA (reference sequence). The CDR3 covers 14 residues.

The table lists this clonotype with a few counts. The chain has TRBV4-3 and TRBJ2-5; D is ambiguous. This CDR3 spans 15 amino acids. The V and J ends lost 0 bases and 5 bases respectively, with 13 bases between them. The germline gives CDR1 LGHNA, CDR2 YSLEER. The CDR3 coding sequence is TGCGCCAGCAGCCAAGATAAAGGCCTGAGTGAGACCCAGTACTTC. As protein: CASSQDKGLSETQYF.

Only a few counts were recorded for this clonotype. The chain recombines TRBV7-9 with TRBJ2-7; 8 bases map to TRBD1. The CDR3 length is 12 residues. Germline CDR1 is SEHNR and CDR2 is FQNEAQ (reference sequence). The trim removed 9 bases at V and 9 bases at J, leaving 10 bases unmatched. The CDR3, as DNA: TGTGCCAGTCAATCGGACAGGGCGGCGCAGTACGTC. This sequence encodes CASQSDRAAQYV.

Many counts were recorded for this clonotype. The rearrangement links TRBV7-6 to TRBJ2-3; D not resolved. The CDR3 has 12 residues. The germline gives CDR1 SGHVS, CDR2 FNYEAQ. The V and J ends lost 3 bases and 6 bases respectively, with 7 bases between them. The CDR3 coding sequence is TGTGCCAGCAGCTTCGGAGCGGATACGCAGTATTTT. The encoded protein is CASSFGADTQYF.

J is TRBJ1-2 and V is TRBV18; D perhaps matches TRBD1 (5 bases). V gave up 6 bases and J gave up 2 bases, with 16 bases separating them. Per the germline V gene, CDR1 is KGHSH and CDR2 is LQKENI. CDR3 length equals 15 residues. CDR3 nucleotides: TGTGCCAGCTCGGACAAGGGGAGTCTAAACTATGGCTACACCTTC. It translates to CASSDKGSLNYGYTF.

This clonotype was observed a single time. This chain joins TRBV7-9 and TRBJ2-4; 10 bases are a match to TRBD1. Germline-derived CDR1 and CDR2 are SEHNR and FQNEAQ (reference sequence). The CDR3 covers 16 residues. V gave up 2 bases and J gave up 4 bases; unmatched junction bases: 5. CDR3 protein: CASSLPRDRGKNIQYF. The CDR3 DNA is TGTGCCAGCAGCTTACCGCGGGACAGGGGAAAAAACATTCAGTACTTC.

This chain links TRBV20-1 with TRBJ2-7; 7 bases line up with TRBD1. Germline trimming cut 6 bases from V and 7 bases from J; bases unmatched to any gene: 6. This CDR3 has 11 amino acids. Germline CDR1 reads DFQATT; CDR2 reads SNEGSKA (reference sequence). Here the CDR3 DNA reads TGCAGTGCCCGACAGGGCGCGGAGCAGTACGTC. It specifies CSARQGAEQYV.

This clonotype was detected only a few times. The chain employs TRBV27 and TRBJ1-5; no clear D. CDR1 is MNHEY and CDR2 is SMNVEV in the germline V gene (reference sequence). V lost 3 bases to trimming and J lost 2 bases, with 8 bases between them. The CDR3 loop spans 14 amino acids. The DNA of the CDR3 is TGTGCCAGCAGTTTCTTCCGTGGCAATCAGCCCCAGCATTTT. It specifies CASSFFRGNQPQHF.

This clonotype was seen only a few times. This rearrangement joins TRBV28 to TRBJ2-7, with 16 positions matching TRBD2. This CDR3 is built from 16 residues. With 5 bases clipped from V and 5 bases from J, the junction kept 6 bases outside the gene matches. In germline, CDR1 is MDHEN, CDR2 SYDVKM. The CDR3 loop is CASSGPGLAGGHEQYF. The CDR3, as DNA: TGTGCCAGCAGTGGACCGGGACTAGCGGGGGGGCACGAGCAGTACTTC.